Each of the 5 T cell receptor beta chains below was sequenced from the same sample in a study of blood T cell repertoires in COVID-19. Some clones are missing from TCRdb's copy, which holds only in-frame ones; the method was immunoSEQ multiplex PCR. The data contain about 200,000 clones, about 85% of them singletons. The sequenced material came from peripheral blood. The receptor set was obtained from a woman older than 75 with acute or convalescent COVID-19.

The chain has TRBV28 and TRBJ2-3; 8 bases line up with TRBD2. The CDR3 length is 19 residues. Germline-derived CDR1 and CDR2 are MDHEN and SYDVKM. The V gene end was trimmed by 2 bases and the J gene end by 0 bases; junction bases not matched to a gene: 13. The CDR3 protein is CASSLIAGSRPNSTDTQYF. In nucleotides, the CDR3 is TGTGCCAGCAGTTTAATAGCGGGGAGTCGGCCTAATAGCACAGATACGCAGTATTTT.

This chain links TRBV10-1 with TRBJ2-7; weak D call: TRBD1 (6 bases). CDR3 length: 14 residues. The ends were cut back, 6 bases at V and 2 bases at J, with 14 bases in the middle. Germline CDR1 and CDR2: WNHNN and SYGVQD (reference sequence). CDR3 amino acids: CASRGPGTPYEQYF. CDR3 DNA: TGCGCCAGCAGGGGCCCCGGGACACCCTACGAGCAGTACTTC.

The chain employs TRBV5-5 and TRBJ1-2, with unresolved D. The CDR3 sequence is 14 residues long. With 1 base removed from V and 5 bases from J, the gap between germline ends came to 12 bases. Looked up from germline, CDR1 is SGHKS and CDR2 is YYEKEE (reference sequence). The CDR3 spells CASSLYYTDYGYTF. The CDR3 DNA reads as TGTGCCAGCAGCTTGTATTACACAGATTATGGCTACACCTTC.

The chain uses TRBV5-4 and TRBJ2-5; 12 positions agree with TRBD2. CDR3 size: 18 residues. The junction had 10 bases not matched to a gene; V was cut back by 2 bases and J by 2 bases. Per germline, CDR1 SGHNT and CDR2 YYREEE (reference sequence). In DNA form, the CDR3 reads TGTGCCAGCAGCTTTCGGCTAGCGGGAGGGCCTGGTCAAGAGACCCAGTACTTC. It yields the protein CASSFRLAGGPGQETQYF.

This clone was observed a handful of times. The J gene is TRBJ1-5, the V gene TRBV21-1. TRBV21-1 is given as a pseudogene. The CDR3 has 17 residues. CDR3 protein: CASSKELYASRNQPQHF. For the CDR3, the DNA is TGTGCCAGCAGCAAGGAGCTCTACGCCTCTCGCAATCAGCCCCAGCATTTT.